This T cell receptor (beta chain) originates from a study of PD-L1 blockade in urothelial cancer. Whole-study context: About 85% of the 29 patients were men with bladder-origin urothelial cancer. Samples came from 3 weeks, at the second dose, and 6 weeks into treatment. Study-wide results and limits: Better progression-free and overall survival followed lower pretreatment blood clonality.

This clone was counted once. Its specificity is unknown. Relative to the germline gene, one junction end is altered; a read error may explain this. Time point described: pretreatment peripheral blood. Per the germline V gene, CDR1 is SGHTA and CDR2 is FQGNSA. The CDR3 sequence is 13 residues long. The protocol was immunoSEQ multiplex PCR, while the TCRdb copy is restricted to in-frame clones and leaves out a portion. Here the sample spans 55,000 to 80,000 clones, approximately 84% being singletons. Here the sequenced sample was PBMCs, taken around atezolizumab (anti-PD-L1) treatment. The V and J genes are TRBV7-2 and TRBJ2-1; a weak D match, TRBD2 (6 bases). The receptor's source is a man in his 60s with urothelial cancer. The CDR3 loop is CASSLDWDSRRVF. The CDR3 DNA is TGTGCCAGCAGCTTAGACTGGGACTCCAGGAGGGTCTTC.